The clone carrying this TCR beta chain was detected a few times. Its antigen is not known. The data stem from a study of T cells after yellow fever vaccination. Across the whole study: Low-cell-number fractions were prepared with SMART-Seq v4 Ultra Low Input. Notes on the study in general: Researchers report a weaker secondary response that nonetheless peaked faster, day 5 versus 15. Abundant clonotypes from the bulk population could get into FACS-sorted repertoires as contaminants.

The CDR3 is 14 residues long. CDR1 is DFQATT, CDR2 SNEGSKA, per germline (reference sequence). Trimming at V came to 2 bases and at J to 3 bases, leaving 4 bases not matched to a gene. MiXCR, run by TCRdb on the 5' RACE reads, gives a single entry per CDR3 protein. The sample has hundreds of thousands of distinct CDR3 sequences, 13% seen once. This chain connects TRBV20-1 to TRBJ2-1, with 7 bases fitting TRBD2. This receptor was identified in a young man who received the YFV17D yellow fever vaccine. This material consisted of PBMCs, taken on the day of the yellow fever booster vaccination. Written as DNA, the CDR3 is TGCAGTGCTAGACCGGCTAGCGGCTACAATGAGCAGTTCTTC. Its translation: CSARPASGYNEQFF.